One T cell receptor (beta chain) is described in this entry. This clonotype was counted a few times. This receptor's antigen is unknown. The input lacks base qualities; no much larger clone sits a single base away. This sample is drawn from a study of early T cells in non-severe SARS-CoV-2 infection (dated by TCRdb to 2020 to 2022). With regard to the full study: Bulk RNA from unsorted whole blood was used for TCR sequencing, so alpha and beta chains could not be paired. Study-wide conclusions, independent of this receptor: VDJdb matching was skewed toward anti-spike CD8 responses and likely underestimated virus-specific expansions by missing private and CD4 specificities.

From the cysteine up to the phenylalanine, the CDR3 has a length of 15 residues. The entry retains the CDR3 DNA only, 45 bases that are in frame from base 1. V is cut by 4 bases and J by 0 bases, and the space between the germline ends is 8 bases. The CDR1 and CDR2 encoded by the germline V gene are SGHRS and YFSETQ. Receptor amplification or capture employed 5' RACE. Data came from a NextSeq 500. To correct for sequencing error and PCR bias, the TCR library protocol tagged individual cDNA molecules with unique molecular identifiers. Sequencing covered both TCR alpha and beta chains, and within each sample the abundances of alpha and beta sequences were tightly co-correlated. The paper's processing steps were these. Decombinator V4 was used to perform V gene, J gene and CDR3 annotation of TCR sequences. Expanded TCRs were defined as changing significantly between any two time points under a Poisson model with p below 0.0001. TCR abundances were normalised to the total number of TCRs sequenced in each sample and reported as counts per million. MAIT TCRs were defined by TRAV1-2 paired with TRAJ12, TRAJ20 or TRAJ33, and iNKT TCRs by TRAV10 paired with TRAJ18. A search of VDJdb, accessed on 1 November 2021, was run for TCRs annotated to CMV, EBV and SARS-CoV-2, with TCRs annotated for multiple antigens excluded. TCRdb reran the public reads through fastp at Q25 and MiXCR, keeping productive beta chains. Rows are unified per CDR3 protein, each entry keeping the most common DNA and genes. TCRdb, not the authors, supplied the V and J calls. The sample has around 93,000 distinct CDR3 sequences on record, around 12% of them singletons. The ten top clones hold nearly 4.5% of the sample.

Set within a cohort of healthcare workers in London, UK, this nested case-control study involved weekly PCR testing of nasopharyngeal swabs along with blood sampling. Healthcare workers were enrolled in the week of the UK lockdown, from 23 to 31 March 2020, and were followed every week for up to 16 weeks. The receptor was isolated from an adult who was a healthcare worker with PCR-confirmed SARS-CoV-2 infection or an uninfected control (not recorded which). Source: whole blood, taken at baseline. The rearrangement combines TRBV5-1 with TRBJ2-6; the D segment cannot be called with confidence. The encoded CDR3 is CASSARTSGANVLTF. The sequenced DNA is TGCGCCAGCAGCGCGAGGACCTCTGGGGCCAACGTCCTGACTTTC.